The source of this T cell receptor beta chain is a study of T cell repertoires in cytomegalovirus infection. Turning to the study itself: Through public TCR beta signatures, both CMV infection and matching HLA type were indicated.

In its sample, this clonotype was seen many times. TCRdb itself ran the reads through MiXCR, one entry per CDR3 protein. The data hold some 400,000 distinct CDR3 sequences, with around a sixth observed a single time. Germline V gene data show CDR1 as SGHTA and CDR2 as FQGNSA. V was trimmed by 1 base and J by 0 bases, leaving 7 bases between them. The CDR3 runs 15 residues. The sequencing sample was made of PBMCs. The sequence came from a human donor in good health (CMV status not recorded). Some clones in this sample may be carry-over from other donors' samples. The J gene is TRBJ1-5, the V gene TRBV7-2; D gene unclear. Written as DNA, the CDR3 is TGTGCCAGCAGCTTAGGGAGATATAGCAATCAGCCCCAGCATTTT. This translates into CASSLGRYSNQPQHF.